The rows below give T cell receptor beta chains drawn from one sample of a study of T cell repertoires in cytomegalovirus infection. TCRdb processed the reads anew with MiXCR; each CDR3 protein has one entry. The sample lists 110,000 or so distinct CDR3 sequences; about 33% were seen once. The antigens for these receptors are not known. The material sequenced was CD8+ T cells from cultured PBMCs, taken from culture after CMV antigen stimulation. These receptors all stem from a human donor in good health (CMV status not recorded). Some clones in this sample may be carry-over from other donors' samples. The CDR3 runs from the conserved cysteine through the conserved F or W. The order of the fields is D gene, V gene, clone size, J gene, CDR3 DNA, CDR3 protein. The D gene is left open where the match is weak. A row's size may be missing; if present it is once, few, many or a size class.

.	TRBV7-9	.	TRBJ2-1	TGTGCCAGCAACCTTGGGGGAGGTGAGCAGTTCTTC	CASNLGGGEQFF
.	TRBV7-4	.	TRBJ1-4	TGTGCCAGCAGCTTAGGTTCGCGGCCTGGGTATGAAAAACTGTTTTTT	CASSLGSRPGYEKLFF
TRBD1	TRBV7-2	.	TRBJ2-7	TGTGCCAGCAGCCCCGGACAGGGCAAATCCTACGAGCAGTACTTC	CASSPGQGKSYEQYF
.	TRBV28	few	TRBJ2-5	TGTGCCAGCAGCCAAGGGGGTGACAGCCACCAAGAGACCCAGTACTTC	CASSQGGDSHQETQYF
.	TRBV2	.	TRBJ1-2	TGTGCCAGCCCGGGGGGACTGAACTATGGCTACACCTTC	CASPGGLNYGYTF
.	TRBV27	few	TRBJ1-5	TGTGCCAGCAGGGCAGGGCTTAGCAATCAGCCCCAGCATTTT	CASRAGLSNQPQHF
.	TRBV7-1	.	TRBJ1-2	TGTGCCAGCAGCGCCGAATGGTCTGCAAACTATGGCTACACCTTC	CASSAEWSANYGYTF
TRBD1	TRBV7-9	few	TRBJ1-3	TGTGCCAGTACACCGGACAGGGGAGGAGCTGGAAACACCATATATTTT	CASTPDRGGAGNTIYF
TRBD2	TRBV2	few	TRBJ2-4	TGTGCCAGCAGTCCTAGCGGGGGGGTATTTGGCAAAAACATTCAGTACTTC	CASSPSGGVFGKNIQYF
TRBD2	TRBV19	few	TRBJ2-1	TGTGCCAGTAGTATAGATTCGGGGGGACTAGCGGGCTCCAATGAGCAGTTCTTC	CASSIDSGGLAGSNEQFF
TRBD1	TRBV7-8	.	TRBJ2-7	TGTGCCAGCAGCCCTAACCCGGGACAGGGAAACTACGAGCAGTACTTC	CASSPNPGQGNYEQYF
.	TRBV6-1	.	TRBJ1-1	TGTGCCAGCAACCGACTGACTGAAGCTTTCTTT	CASNRLTEAFF
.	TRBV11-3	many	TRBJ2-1	TGTGCCAGCAGCTTAGACAGCAGCTCCTACAATGAGCAGTTCTTC	CASSLDSSSYNEQFF
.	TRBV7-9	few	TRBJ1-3	TGTGCCAGCAGCTTACCCCGAAAATCTGGAAACACCATATATTTT	CASSLPRKSGNTIYF
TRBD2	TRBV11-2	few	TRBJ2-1	TGTGCCAGCAGCTTGGTTAGCGGGGGGGGCGGTGAGCAGTTCTTC	CASSLVSGGGGEQFF
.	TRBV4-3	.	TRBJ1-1	TGCGCCAGCAGCCTTAATAAGCTGATGAACACTGAAGCTTTCTTT	CASSLNKLMNTEAFF
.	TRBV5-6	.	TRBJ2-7	TGTGCCAGCAGCTTCGGGACGTTCAGCTACGAGCAGTACTTC	CASSFGTFSYEQYF
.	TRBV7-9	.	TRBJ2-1	TGTGCCAGCAGCTCCCACCTCAGGAGGCGCAATGAGCAGTTCTTC	CASSSHLRRRNEQFF
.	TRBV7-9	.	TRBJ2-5	TGTGCCAGCAGCGGTCGGGGGGCCGAAGAGACCCAGTACTTC	CASSGRGAEETQYF
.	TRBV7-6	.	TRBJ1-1	TGTGCCAGCAGCTTACGGGGGGTAGGCACTGAAGCTTTCTTT	CASSLRGVGTEAFF
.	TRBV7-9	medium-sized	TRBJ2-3	TGTGCCAGCAGCTTAGCGTTCGGACCCGGGGCTACAGATACGCAGTATTTT	CASSLAFGPGATDTQYF
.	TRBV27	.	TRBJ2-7	TGTGCCAGCAGCAGCGGGACAGGCCCCGGCCACGAGCAGTACTTC	CASSSGTGPGHEQYF
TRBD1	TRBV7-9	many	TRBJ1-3	TGTGCCAGCAGCTTCAGGGGGAACACCATATATTTT	CASSFRGNTIYF
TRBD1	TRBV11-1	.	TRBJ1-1	TGTGCCAGCAGCCTCAGGGGGTGGACTGAAGCTTTCTTT	CASSLRGWTEAFF
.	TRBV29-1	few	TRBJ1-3	TGCAGCGTTTACGCAAGGGACGGACCACGCTCTGGAAACACCATATATTTT	CSVYARDGPRSGNTIYF
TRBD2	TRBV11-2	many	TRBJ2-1	TGTGCCAGCAGCTCAGTTCTAGCGGGGAATGAGCAGTTCTTC	CASSSVLAGNEQFF
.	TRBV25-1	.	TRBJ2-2	TGTGCCAGCAGTGATCTCAGGGACACCGGGGAGCTGTTTTTT	CASSDLRDTGELFF
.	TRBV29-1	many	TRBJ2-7	TGCAGCGTTGAGGGGGTTGGGGGAACGTACGACGAGCAGTACTTC	CSVEGVGGTYDEQYF
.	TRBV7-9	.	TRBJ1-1	TGTGCCAGCAGCTTAGGCAAGGAAGCTTTCTTT	CASSLGKEAFF
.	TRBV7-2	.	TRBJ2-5	TGTGCCAGCAGCGCTCCAGATCGGGGGGCGCAAGAGACCCAGTACTTC	CASSAPDRGAQETQYF
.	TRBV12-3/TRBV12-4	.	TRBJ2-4	TGTGCCAGCAGTTTTAATCCTCTAGCCAAAAACATTCAGTACTTC	CASSFNPLAKNIQYF
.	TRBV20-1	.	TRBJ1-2	TGCAGTTCCGCAACAAACTATGGCTACACCTTC	CSSATNYGYTF
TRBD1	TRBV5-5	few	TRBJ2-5	TGTGCCAGCAGCTTAACAGGGGGCGAGACCCAGTACTTC	CASSLTGGETQYF
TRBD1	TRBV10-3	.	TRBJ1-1	TGTGCCATCAGTGTCAGGGACAGGGGAGATTTCGAAGCTTTCTTT	CAISVRDRGDFEAFF
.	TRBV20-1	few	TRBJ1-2	TGCAGTGCTCAGCGTGACTATGGCTACACCTTC	CSAQRDYGYTF
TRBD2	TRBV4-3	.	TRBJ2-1	TGCGCCAGCAGCCAAGTTAATAGCGGGGGTTACAATGAGCAGTTCTTC	CASSQVNSGGYNEQFF
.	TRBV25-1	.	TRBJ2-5	TGTGCCAGCAGTGGGGCAGGGCCGGTCTGGGAGACCCAGTACTTC	CASSGAGPVWETQYF
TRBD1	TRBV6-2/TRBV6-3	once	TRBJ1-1	TGTGCCAGCACCATCTCACAGGGGATGAACACTGAAGCTTTCTTT	CASTISQGMNTEAFF
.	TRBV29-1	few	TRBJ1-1	TGCAGCGTTGCGGGACATCTTAACACTGAAGCTTTCTTT	CSVAGHLNTEAFF
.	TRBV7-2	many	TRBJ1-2	TGTGCCAGCAGCTTTTTTGGCGGGGGCGTAAATGGCTACACCTTC	CASSFFGGGVNGYTF
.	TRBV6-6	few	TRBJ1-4	TGTGCCAGCAGTTACGGAGGGAGAGATGAAAAACTGTTTTTT	CASSYGGRDEKLFF
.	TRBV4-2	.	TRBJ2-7	TGTGCCAGCAGCCAAGGTACGTTCGCCGGTGAATACGAGCAGTACTTC	CASSQGTFAGEYEQYF
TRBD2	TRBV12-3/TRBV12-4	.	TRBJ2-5	TGTGCCAGCAGTGCTAGCGGGGGGGCGGTAGAGACCCAGTACTTC	CASSASGGAVETQYF
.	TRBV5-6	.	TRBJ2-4	TGTGCCAGCAGCTTACAGGAAATGAACATTCAGTACTTC	CASSLQEMNIQYF
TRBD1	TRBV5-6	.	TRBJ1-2	TGTGCCAGCAGCTTGGCCCGACAGGGGGGCGATGGCTACACCTTC	CASSLARQGGDGYTF
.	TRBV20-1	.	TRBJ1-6	TGCAGTGCATCAAGGGGGGATGGATCACCCCTCCACTTT	CSASRGDGSPLHF
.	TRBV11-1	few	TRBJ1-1	TGTGCCAGTCGGGGGCACACTGAAGCTTTCTTT	CASRGHTEAFF
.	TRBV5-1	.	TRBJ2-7	TGCGCCAGCAGCAAGGACGCCATCTCCTACGAGCAGTACTTC	CASSKDAISYEQYF
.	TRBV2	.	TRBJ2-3	TGTGCCAGCATGCGATTGCTGAGCACAGATACGCAGTATTTT	CASMRLLSTDTQYF
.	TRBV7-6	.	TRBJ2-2	TGTGCCAGCAGCTCCACCCCCGCTGGACCCGGGGAGCTGTTTTTT	CASSSTPAGPGELFF
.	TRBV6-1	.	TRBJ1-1	TGTGCCAGCAGTGAACTGGTAGTCCTGAACACTGAAGCTTTCTTT	CASSELVVLNTEAFF
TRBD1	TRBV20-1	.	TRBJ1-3	TGCAGTGCTAGAGAGGTCCTGGGACAGAGTCTCTCTGGAAACACCATATATTTT	CSAREVLGQSLSGNTIYF
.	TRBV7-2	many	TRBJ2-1	TGTGCCAGCAGCTTTCGGGGGTCAAATGAGCAGTTCTTC	CASSFRGSNEQFF
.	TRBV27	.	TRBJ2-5	TGTGCCAGCAGTCCCGGGACTCAGAGAGCAGAGACCCAGTACTTC	CASSPGTQRAETQYF
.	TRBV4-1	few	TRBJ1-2	TGCGCCAGCAGCCACCCCTATGAGGGCAACTATGGCTACACCTTC	CASSHPYEGNYGYTF